Shown below are 17 T cell receptor beta chains from a single sample sequenced in a study of spatial heterogeneity in lung cancer. The time point was: blood at routine non-recurrence follow-up after resection. Frozen PBMC, nontumor lung or tumor provided whole RNA, which was sequenced unsorted. TCRdb called the 5' RACE reads again in MiXCR, with one record for every CDR3 protein. Of about 52,000 distinct CDR3 sequences in the sample, more than 6.5% were seen once. The specimen comprised PBMCs, sampled at follow-up. These receptors were taken from a female donor with early-stage non-small cell lung cancer.

The rearrangement joins TRBV6-5 to TRBJ1-5; D unclear. V was cut by 2 bases and J by 4 bases, with 9 bases left in between. The length of the CDR3 is 14 residues. Germline V gives CDR1 MNHEY, CDR2 SVGAGI. The CDR3 nucleotides read TGTGCCAGCAGTTACGGCGGTTTTAATCAGCCCCAGCATTTT. Residues: CASSYGGFNQPQHF.

There are a few counts of this clonotype. The chain joins TRBV15 to TRBJ1-1, with no clear D. The CDR3 has 14 amino acids. The germline V and J ends were trimmed by 0 bases and 5 bases, with 10 bases remaining between them. From germline, CDR1 is LNHNV and CDR2 YYDKDF (reference sequence). In DNA form, the CDR3 reads TGTGCCACCAGCAGAGATTTGGGAGGGACTGAAGCTTTCTTT. Translated, it gives CATSRDLGGTEAFF.

The gene calls are TRBV7-2 and TRBJ1-5; 7 bases align to TRBD1. The CDR3 extends over 15 amino acids. Germline loops: CDR1 SGHTA, CDR2 FQGNSA. V gave up 1 base and J gave up 7 bases; unmatched junction bases: 7. In nucleotides, the CDR3 is TGTGCCAGCAGCTTAGAGGGACAGACTAGGCAGCCCCAGCATTTT. Translated, it gives CASSLEGQTRQPQHF.

A few counts support this clonotype. The CDR3 region has the DNA TGTGCCAGCAGCATGACACTGGGTAATTCACCCCTCCACTTT. It codes for CASSMTLGNSPLHF. The V gene is TRBV6-5, the J gene TRBJ1-6; D unclear. There are 14 residues in the CDR3. Trimming took off 6 bases at V and 6 bases at J, with 12 bases between the two ends. Germline CDR1 and CDR2: MNHEY and SVGAGI.

This clonotype was seen at least ten times. This chain links TRBV5-1 with TRBJ2-3, with D perhaps TRBD1 or TRBD2 (5 bases each). Trimming pared 4 bases from V and 2 bases from J, leaving 14 bases between. The CDR3 is 15 residues long. CDR1 and CDR2 (germline): SGHRS, YFSETQ. The CDR3 DNA sequence: TGCGCCAGCAGCCAGACGGGGCGCGTCACAGATACGCAGTATTTT. Its protein product is CASSQTGRVTDTQYF.

The sample holds a few counts of this clonotype. This chain links TRBV7-2 with TRBJ2-7; 8 nucleotides align to TRBD2. Trimming cost V 5 bases and J 0 bases; bases outside gene matches: 6. Germline CDR1 SGHTA, CDR2 FQGNSA. The CDR3 contains 15 residues. In DNA, the CDR3 is TGTGCCAGCAGCGTTAGCGGGGTTTCCTCCTACGAGCAGTACTTC. Amino acids: CASSVSGVSSYEQYF. The full variable domain, its missing parts supplied by reference TRBV7-2 and TRBJ2-7, is GAGVSQSPSNKVTEKGKDVELRCDPISGHTALYWYRQSLGQGLEFLIYFQGNSAPDKSGLPSDRFSAERTGGSVSTLTIQRTQQEDSAVYLCASSVSGVSSYEQYFGPGTRLTVT.

In its sample, this clonotype was seen many times. The chain links TRBV12-3 or TRBV12-4 to TRBJ2-6; D possibly corresponds to TRBD2 (6 bases). Trimming stripped 5 bases from V and 4 bases from J, with 18 bases between. The CDR3 spans 17 residues. The CDR3 DNA follows: TGTGCCAGCAGTGGAGGGATGGTGTTTTCCGGGGCCAACGTCCTGACTTTC. This codes for CASSGGMVFSGANVLTF.

V gene TRBV18 combines with J gene TRBJ1-1, with D possibly matching TRBD1 (5 bases). The V end was cut by 2 bases, the J end by 0 bases, with 7 bases between. Germline CDR1 and CDR2: KGHSH and LQKENI. The CDR3 is 14 amino acids. CDR3 coding DNA: TGTGCCAGCTCACCAGGGGGTGTGAACACTGAAGCTTTCTTT. This codes for CASSPGGVNTEAFF.

This clonotype was seen a handful of times. V is TRBV14 and J is TRBJ2-3; D remains unclear. The V end was cut by 4 bases, the J end by 12 bases, with 17 bases between. CDR1 SGHDN and CDR2 FVKESK come from the germline V gene. This CDR3 has 13 residues. The CDR3 DNA sequence: TGTGCCAGCAGCCCGCGCGTAGGGTTCAATCAGTATTTT. As protein: CASSPRVGFNQYF.

This clonotype was seen repeatedly, ten times or more. The chain is built from TRBV4-2 and TRBJ1-5; D unclear. The CDR3 has 14 amino acids. Germline CDR1 reads LGHNA; CDR2 reads YNFKEQ. Trimming left V 3 bases short and J 1 base short, with 7 bases between. The CDR3 DNA reads TGTGCCAGCAGCCAGGTGGGGAGCAATCAGCCCCAGCATTTT. Amino acids: CASSQVGSNQPQHF.

This clonotype has more than one count but fewer than ten. This chain connects TRBV2 to TRBJ1-1; D gene unclear. Germline V gene lookup returns CDR1 SNHLY and CDR2 FYNNEI. This CDR3 region has 11 residues. With 8 bases removed from V and 5 bases from J, the gap between germline ends came to 9 bases. Written as DNA, the CDR3 is TGTGCCAGCGGTCTTCATACTGAAGCTTTCTTT. Its protein product is CASGLHTEAFF. The entire variable domain, with the rest obtained from reference TRBV2 and TRBJ1-1, is as follows: EPEVTQTPSHQVTQMGQEVILRCVPISNHLYFYWYRQILGQKVEFLVSFYNNEISEKSEIFDDQFSVERPDGSNFTLKIRSTKLEDSAMYFCASGLHTEAFFGQGTRLTVV.

This clonotype showed up many times. The chain employs TRBV11-3 and TRBJ1-5; D is perhaps TRBD1 (5 bases). The CDR3 runs to 20 residues. Germline V lookup: CDR1 SGHNT, CDR2 YENEEA. The V end lost 1 base, the J end lost 3 bases, and 25 bases lay between the germline ends. CDR3 DNA sequence: TGTGCCAGCAGCTTAGTAGGGCCACCGGGCTTACCGGGGGTCAATCAGCCCCAGCATTTT. This codes for CASSLVGPPGLPGVNQPQHF.

This clonotype was found many times. The chain joins TRBV6-5 to TRBJ2-6, with no clear D. Germline values: CDR1 MNHEY, CDR2 SVGAGI. Trimming shortened V by 2 bases and J by 0 bases, and 11 bases separated the two germline ends. The CDR3 contains 17 residues. CDR3 in amino acids: CASSYGQLRSGANVLTF. CDR3 sequence (DNA): TGTGCCAGCAGTTACGGGCAGCTGCGCTCTGGGGCCAACGTCCTGACTTTC.

This clonotype has more than one count but fewer than ten. The rearrangement joins TRBV27 to TRBJ2-2, with D possibly being TRBD1 or TRBD2 (5 bases each). The CDR3 has 14 residues. Trimming cost V 10 bases and J 5 bases, with 17 bases left between them. Germline V gene sequence: CDR1 MNHEY, CDR2 SMNVEV (reference sequence). CDR3 sequence: CATRDQALTGELFF. For the CDR3, the DNA is TGTGCCACCCGGGACCAGGCCCTTACCGGGGAGCTGTTTTTT.

This clonotype was picked up many times. The V and J genes are TRBV7-2 and TRBJ1-2, with TRBD1 matching over 7 bases. The CDR3 has 13 residues. After removal of 5 bases from V and 4 bases from J, the junction contained 4 bases not matched to a gene. Germline V gene sequence: CDR1 SGHTA, CDR2 FQGNSA. The CDR3 loop is CASSTDRAYGYTF. The CDR3 DNA reads as TGTGCCAGCAGCACCGACAGGGCCTATGGCTACACCTTC.

This clonotype showed up just a few times. This chain connects TRBV3-1 to TRBJ2-7; D uncertain. Germline V gives CDR1 LGHDT, CDR2 YNNKEL (reference sequence). The V gene lost 5 bases and the J gene lost 7 bases, with 18 bases spanning the gap. This CDR3 spans 14 amino acids. CDR3 DNA: TGTGCCAGCAGCTATACAACCCCCTCAACTGAGCAGTACTTC. This sequence encodes CASSYTTPSTEQYF.

At least ten counts were recorded for this clonotype. The chain recombines TRBV3-1 with TRBJ2-7; 8 bases map to TRBD2. The J segment lost 2 bases and the V segment lost 4 bases, leaving 10 bases of the junction unmatched. CDR1 and CDR2 (germline): LGHDT, YNNKEL (reference sequence). The CDR3 is made up of 16 amino acids. CDR3 in amino acids: CASSPRQTGLAYEQYF. The CDR3 bases are TGTGCCAGCAGCCCCCGGCAAACGGGACTAGCCTACGAGCAGTACTTC.